The 17 T cell receptor beta chains given below trace back to one sample, sequenced in a study of post-analysis software for immune sequencing data. Study-level points and caveats: TRBV segments more frequent in patients than in controls numbered roughly 5 and included TRBV5-6, TRBV5-1 and TRBV20-1.

Their antigen targets remain unknown. Prepared libraries of TCR beta cDNA carried unique molecular identifiers. TCRdb independently ran MiXCR on the PCR reads; one entry per CDR3 protein. The sample consists of 750,000 to 950,000 distinct CDR3 sequences, approximately 50% of them appearing once. Sequenced material: blood. The receptors stem from a girl aged 5 to 17 with multiple sclerosis.

The V and J genes are TRBV4-2 and TRBJ2-6, with 8 bases aligning to TRBD2. Germline V gene sequence: CDR1 LGHNA, CDR2 YNFKEQ. CDR3 length equals 17 residues. After removal of 3 bases from V and 2 bases from J, the junction contained 6 bases not matched to a gene. The CDR3 coding sequence is TGTGCCAGCAGCCACTCAGCGGGGGTAGCTGGGGCCAACGTCCTGACTTTC. Encoded protein: CASSHSAGVAGANVLTF.

This chain joins TRBV15 and TRBJ2-1; TRBD2 aligns across 8 bases. Germline assignment: CDR1 LNHNV and CDR2 YYDKDF (reference sequence). This CDR3 is built from 17 residues. With V trimmed by 4 bases and J by 7 bases, 15 bases remained unmatched. CDR3 residues: CATSMKRGGGRRNEQFF. The CDR3 DNA follows: TGTGCCACCAGCATGAAGCGCGGCGGCGGGAGGAGGAATGAGCAGTTCTTC.

The gene calls are TRBV29-1 and TRBJ2-7; TRBD1 matches at 8 bases. The CDR3 runs to 14 residues. After removal of 1 base from V and 5 bases from J, the junction contained 7 bases not matched to a gene. In germline, CDR1 is SQVTM, CDR2 ANQGSEA. CDR3 residues: CSVEGTGPSDEQYF. CDR3 nucleotides: TGCAGCGTTGAAGGGACAGGGCCCAGCGACGAGCAGTACTTC.

The V call is TRBV29-1, the J call TRBJ2-6; D is possibly TRBD2 (6 bases). The CDR3 totals 16 residues. Trimming took 5 bases from V and 1 from J, leaving 15 bases between them. Germline CDR1 is SQVTM and CDR2 is ANQGSEA. The CDR3, as DNA: TGCAGCGTTCTGGGCGGGACTCCGTCTGGGGCCAACGTCCTGACTTTC. It yields the protein CSVLGGTPSGANVLTF. Using reference TRBV29-1 and TRBJ2-6 for the parts outside the CDR3, the full variable domain is SAVISQKPSRDICQRGTSLTIQCQVDSQVTMMFWYRQQPGQSLTLIATANQGSEATYESGFVIDKFPISRPNLTFSTLTVSNMSPEDSSIYLCSVLGGTPSGANVLTFGAGSRLTVL.

The chain couples TRBV10-3 to TRBJ2-7; unclear D gene. Germline assignment: CDR1 ENHRY and CDR2 SYGVKD. V shed 10 bases and J shed 3 bases, with 13 bases lying between them. The CDR3 has 12 residues. The CDR3 region is CATSTTDYEQYF. The DNA of the CDR3 is TGTGCCACTTCTACAACCGACTACGAGCAGTACTTC.

The chain is built from TRBV7-2 and TRBJ2-3; 9 bases align to TRBD2. V dropped 1 base and J dropped 2; count of bases not matched to a gene: 7. This CDR3 spans 17 amino acids. Germline V CDR1 and CDR2: SGHTA, FQGNSA. The CDR3 loop reads CASSLGPAGGYTDTQYF. The CDR3 DNA reads TGTGCCAGCAGCTTAGGTCCGGCGGGAGGGTACACAGATACGCAGTATTTT.

This chain connects TRBV11-2 to TRBJ2-7; 12 positions agree with TRBD2. In germline, CDR1 is SGHAT, CDR2 FQNNGV. V shed 5 bases, J shed 3 bases, and the junction held 2 bases outside the gene matches. This CDR3 is built from 14 residues. The CDR3 region is CASSGLAGHYEQYF. The CDR3 coding sequence is TGTGCCAGCAGCGGACTAGCGGGGCACTACGAGCAGTACTTC.

In this sample, this clonotype turned up once. V and J are TRBV28 and TRBJ2-7; perhaps TRBD1 as D (5 bases). The end of the DNA is better explained by TRBJ2-5, so the J call may be wrong. Germline lookup yields CDR1 MDHEN and CDR2 SYDVKM. This CDR3 region has 20 residues. CDR3 nucleotide sequence: TGTGCCAGCAGACCGACACAGGTTCGGCATCTCCCCCTGTACCGAGAGACCCAGTACTTC. Its translation is CASRPTQVRHLPLYRETQYF.

This chain joins TRBV20-1 and TRBJ2-1, with TRBD1 as a possible D gene (5 bases). Matching the DNA end better, TRBJ2-7 makes the J call doubtful. CDR3 length: 13 residues. The germline V gene has CDR1 DFQATT and CDR2 SNEGSKA (reference sequence). The CDR3 sequence: CSARRTQTYEQYF. CDR3 nucleotide sequence: TGCAGTGCCAGGCGGACACAGACCTACGAGCAGTACTTC.

The chain combines TRBV10-3 with TRBJ2-1; 13 bases map to TRBD2. The trim removed 5 bases at V and 6 bases at J, leaving 4 bases unmatched. CDR1 is ENHRY, CDR2 SYGVKD, per germline. The CDR3 has 15 residues. The CDR3 nucleotides are TGTGCCATCAGTCCGGGACTAGCGGGGTCCAATGAGCAGTTCTTC. This encodes CAISPGLAGSNEQFF.

This clonotype showed up just once. The chain has TRBV21-1 and TRBJ1-5; the listed D gene, TRBD1, was not tested against the DNA. TRBV21-1 is described as a pseudogene. This CDR3 has 18 residues. CDR3 DNA: TGTGCCAGCAGCAAAGCGCGGTCAGGGGGGACCAGCAATCAGCCCCAGCATTTT. Its protein is CASSKARSGGTSNQPQHF.

J is TRBJ1-1 and V is TRBV24-1; 9 nucleotides agree with TRBD1. Losses at the gene ends were 3 bases for V and 3 bases for J; bases not matched to a gene: 7. Germline CDR1 reads KGHDR; CDR2 reads SFDVKD. The CDR3 length is 16 residues. The CDR3 nucleotides read TGTGCCACCAGTGATAGGGACAGGGAACTGGACACTGAAGCTTTCTTT. Translation: CATSDRDRELDTEAFF.

The rearrangement links TRBV12-3 or TRBV12-4 to TRBJ2-7, with D unclear. This CDR3 is built from 10 residues. Between the trimmed V and J ends, which lost 6 bases and 7 bases, there was a span of 7 bases. The CDR3 here is CASSAEEQYF. CDR3 sequence (DNA): TGTGCCAGCAGCGCGGAGGAGCAGTACTTC.

This clonotype was detected once. The chain carries TRBV20-1 and TRBJ2-5; D is undetermined. There are 13 residues in the CDR3. With 1 base removed from V and 3 bases from J, the gap between germline ends came to 9 bases. The germline V gene encodes CDR1 DFQATT and CDR2 SNEGSKA (reference sequence). The CDR3 loop is CSARGVKEETQYF. Written as DNA, the CDR3 is TGCAGTGCTAGAGGGGTCAAGGAAGAGACCCAGTACTTC.

V gene TRBV5-1 combines with J gene TRBJ2-1; D is uncertain. Germline lookup yields CDR1 SGHRS and CDR2 YFSETQ. The germline V and J ends were trimmed by 3 bases and 9 bases, with 10 bases remaining between them. This CDR3 is built from 12 residues. The CDR3 reads CASSSQKGEQFF. The DNA for the CDR3 is TGCGCCAGCAGCTCCCAAAAGGGTGAGCAGTTCTTC.

This clonotype occurred a few times. The CDR3 region has the DNA TGCGCCAGCAGCTCCAGAGGGACAGGGCTGAACATTCAGTACTTC. This codes for CASSSRGTGLNIQYF. This chain links TRBV23-1 with TRBJ2-4; 9 nucleotides agree with TRBD1. TRBV23-1 is given ORF status, its function remaining uncertain. This CDR3 contains 15 residues. Trimming took 6 bases from V and 7 from J; bases not matched to a gene: 10.

This clonotype was observed a few times. This chain joins TRBV20-1 and TRBJ2-3; TRBD2 agrees at 8 bases. V lost 4 bases, J lost 2 bases, and 5 bases stayed unmatched. CDR3 length: 14 amino acids. Germline V gene lookup returns CDR1 DFQATT and CDR2 SNEGSKA (reference sequence). The CDR3 here is CSATNGGVTDTQYF. The CDR3 nucleotides read TGCAGTGCTACTAACGGGGGGGTCACAGATACGCAGTATTTT.